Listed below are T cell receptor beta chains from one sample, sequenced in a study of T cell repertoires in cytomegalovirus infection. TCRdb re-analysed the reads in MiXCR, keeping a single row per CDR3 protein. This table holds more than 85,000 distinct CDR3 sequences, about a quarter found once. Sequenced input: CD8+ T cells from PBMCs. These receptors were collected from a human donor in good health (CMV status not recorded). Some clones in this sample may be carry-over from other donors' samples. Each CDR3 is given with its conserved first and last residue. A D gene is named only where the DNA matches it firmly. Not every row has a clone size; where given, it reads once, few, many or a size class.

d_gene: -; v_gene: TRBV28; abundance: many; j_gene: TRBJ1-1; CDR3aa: CAVVNTEAFF; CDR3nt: TGTGCAGTGGTGAACACTGAAGCTTTCTTT
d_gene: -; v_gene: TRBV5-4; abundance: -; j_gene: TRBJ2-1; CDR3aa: CASSLRVTLGNEQFF; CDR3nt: TGTGCCAGCAGCTTGAGGGTAACCCTGGGGAATGAGCAGTTCTTC
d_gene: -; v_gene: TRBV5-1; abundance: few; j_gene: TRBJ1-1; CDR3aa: CASRTMLDTEAFF; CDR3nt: TGCGCCAGCCGAACGATGTTGGACACTGAAGCTTTCTTT
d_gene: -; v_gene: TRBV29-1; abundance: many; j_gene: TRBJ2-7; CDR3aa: CSVEDRADEQYF; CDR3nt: TGCAGCGTTGAAGATCGGGCGGACGAGCAGTACTTC
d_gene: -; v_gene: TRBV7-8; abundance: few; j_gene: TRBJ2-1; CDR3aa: CASSLASGSGVNEQFF; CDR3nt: TGTGCCAGCAGCTTAGCTTCGGGCAGCGGAGTCAATGAGCAGTTCTTC
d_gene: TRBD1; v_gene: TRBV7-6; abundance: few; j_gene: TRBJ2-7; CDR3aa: CASSSRDSPSSYEQYF; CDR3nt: TGTGCCAGCAGCTCCCGGGACAGCCCCAGCTCCTACGAGCAGTACTTC
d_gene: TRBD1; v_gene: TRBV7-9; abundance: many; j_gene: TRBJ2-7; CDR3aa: CASSLYPGQGLGEQYF; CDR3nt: TGTGCCAGCAGCTTATACCCGGGACAGGGGCTCGGCGAGCAGTACTTC
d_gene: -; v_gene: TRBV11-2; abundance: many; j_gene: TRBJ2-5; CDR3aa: CASSLVAGSGQETQYF; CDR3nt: TGTGCCAGCAGCTTAGTCGCTGGGAGCGGACAGGAGACCCAGTACTTC
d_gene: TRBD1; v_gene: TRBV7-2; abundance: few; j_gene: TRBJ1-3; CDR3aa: CASSLGGGQGANTIYF; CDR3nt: TGTGCCAGCAGCTTAGGGGGGGGGCAGGGGGCGAACACCATATATTTT
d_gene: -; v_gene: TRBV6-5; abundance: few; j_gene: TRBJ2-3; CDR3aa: CASRLSVYLPSTDTQYF; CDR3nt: TGTGCCAGCAGGCTATCGGTCTACCTACCTAGCACAGATACGCAGTATTTT
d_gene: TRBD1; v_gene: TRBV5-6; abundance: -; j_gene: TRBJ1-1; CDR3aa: CASSFGTGWNTEAFF; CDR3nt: TGTGCCAGCAGCTTCGGGACAGGGTGGAACACTGAAGCTTTCTTT
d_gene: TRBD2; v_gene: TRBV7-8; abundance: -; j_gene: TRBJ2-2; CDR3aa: CASSLAFGGGAGELFF; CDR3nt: TGTGCCAGCAGCTTAGCGTTCGGGGGGGGGGCCGGGGAGCTGTTTTTT
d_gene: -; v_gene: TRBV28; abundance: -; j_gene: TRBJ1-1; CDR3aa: CASSPMGGNTEAFF; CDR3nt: TGTGCCAGCAGCCCCATGGGAGGGAACACTGAAGCTTTCTTT
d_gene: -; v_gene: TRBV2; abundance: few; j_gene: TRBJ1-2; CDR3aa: CASSEHPSGGQTF; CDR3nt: TGTGCCAGCAGTGAACACCCTAGTGGGGGCCAAACCTTC
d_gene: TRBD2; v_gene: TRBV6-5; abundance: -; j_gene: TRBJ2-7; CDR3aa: CASRDSGTYEQYF; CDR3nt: TGTGCCAGCAGGGATAGCGGGACCTACGAGCAGTACTTC
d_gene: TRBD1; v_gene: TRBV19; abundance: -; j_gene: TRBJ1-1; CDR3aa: CASSPPDRVFRWNTEAFF; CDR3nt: TGTGCCAGTAGTCCCCCCGACAGGGTATTTCGGTGGAACACTGAAGCTTTCTTT
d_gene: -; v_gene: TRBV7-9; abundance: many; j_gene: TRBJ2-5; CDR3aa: CASSRILEGRGETQYF; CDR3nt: TGTGCCAGCAGCCGTATACTCGAGGGACGTGGTGAGACCCAGTACTTC
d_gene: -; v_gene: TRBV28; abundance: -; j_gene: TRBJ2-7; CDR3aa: CATAARTGSSYEQYF; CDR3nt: TGTGCCACCGCCGCCCGCACAGGGTCTTCCTACGAGCAGTACTTC
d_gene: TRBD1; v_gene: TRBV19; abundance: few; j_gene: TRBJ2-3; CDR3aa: CASIEPPGQGTDTQYF; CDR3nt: TGTGCCAGTATCGAACCTCCGGGACAGGGCACAGATACGCAGTATTTT
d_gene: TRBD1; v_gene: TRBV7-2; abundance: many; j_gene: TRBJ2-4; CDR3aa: CASSLSTGVVDIQYF; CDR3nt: TGTGCCAGCAGCCTCTCTACAGGGGTCGTTGACATTCAGTACTTC
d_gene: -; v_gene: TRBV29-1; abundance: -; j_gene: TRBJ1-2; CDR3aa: CSVVPGGDYGYTF; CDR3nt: TGCAGCGTTGTTCCGGGAGGGGACTATGGCTACACCTTC
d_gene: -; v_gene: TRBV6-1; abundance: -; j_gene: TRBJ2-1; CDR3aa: CASSELSGNNEQFF; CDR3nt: TGTGCCAGCAGTGAACTTAGTGGAAACAATGAGCAGTTCTTC
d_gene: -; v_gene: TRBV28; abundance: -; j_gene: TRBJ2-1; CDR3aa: CASRDVQVSYNEQFF; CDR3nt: TGTGCCAGCAGAGATGTCCAGGTCTCCTACAATGAGCAGTTCTTC
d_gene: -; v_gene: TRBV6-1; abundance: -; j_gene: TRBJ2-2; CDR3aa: CASSIREEAGELFF; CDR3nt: TGTGCCAGCAGTATCAGGGAGGAAGCCGGGGAGCTGTTTTTT
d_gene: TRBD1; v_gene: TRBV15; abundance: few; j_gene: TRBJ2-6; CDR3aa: CATSDRDRDSGANVLTF; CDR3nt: TGTGCCACCAGCGACCGGGACAGGGACTCTGGGGCCAACGTCCTGACTTTC
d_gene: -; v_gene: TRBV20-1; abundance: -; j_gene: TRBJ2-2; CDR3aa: CSARAHGGSGELFF; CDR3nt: TGCAGTGCTAGAGCCCATGGGGGTTCCGGGGAGCTGTTTTTT
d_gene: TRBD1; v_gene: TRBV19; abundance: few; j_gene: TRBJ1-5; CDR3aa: CASSRTGFNQPQHF; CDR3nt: TGTGCCAGTAGTAGGACAGGGTTTAATCAGCCCCAGCATTTT
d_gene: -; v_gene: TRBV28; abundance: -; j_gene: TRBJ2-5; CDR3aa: CASIPRAGTVEGGGVQETQYF; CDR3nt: TGTGCCAGCATCCCAAGAGCCGGGACAGTCGAAGGGGGGGGGGTCCAAGAGACCCAGTACTTC
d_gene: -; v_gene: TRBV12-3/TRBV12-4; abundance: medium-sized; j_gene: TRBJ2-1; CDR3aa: CASRTAGNEQFF; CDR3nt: TGTGCCAGCAGGACAGCAGGAAATGAGCAGTTCTTC
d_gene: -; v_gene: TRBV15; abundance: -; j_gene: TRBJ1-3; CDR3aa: CATSSERSNSGNTIYF; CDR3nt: TGTGCCACCAGCAGCGAGCGGAGTAACTCTGGAAACACCATATATTTT
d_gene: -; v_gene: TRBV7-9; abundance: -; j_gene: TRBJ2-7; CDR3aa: CASSSSDRTYEQYF; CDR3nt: TGTGCCAGCAGCTCATCCGACAGAACTTACGAGCAGTACTTC
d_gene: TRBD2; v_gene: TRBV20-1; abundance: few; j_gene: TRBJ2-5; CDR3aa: CSAIRLATTETQYF; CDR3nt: TGCAGTGCTATAAGACTAGCAACAACAGAGACCCAGTACTTC
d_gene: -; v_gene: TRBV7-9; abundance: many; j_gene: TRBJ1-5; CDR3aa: CASSHSEFNQPQHF; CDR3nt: TGTGCCAGCAGCCACAGTGAATTCAATCAGCCCCAGCATTTT
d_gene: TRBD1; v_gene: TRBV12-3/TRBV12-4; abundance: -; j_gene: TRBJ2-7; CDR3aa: CASRLDRAYEQYF; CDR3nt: TGTGCCAGCAGGCTAGACAGGGCCTACGAGCAGTACTTC
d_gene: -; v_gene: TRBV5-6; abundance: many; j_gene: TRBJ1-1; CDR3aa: CASHGTGGSEAFF; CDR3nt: TGTGCCAGCCACGGCACAGGCGGTTCTGAAGCTTTCTTT
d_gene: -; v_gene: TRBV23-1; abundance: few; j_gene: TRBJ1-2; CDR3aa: CASNRPRANGYTF; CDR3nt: TGCGCCAGCAACCGCCCCAGGGCAAATGGCTACACCTTC
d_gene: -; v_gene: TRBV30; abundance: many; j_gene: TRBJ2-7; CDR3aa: CAWSQMGVDEQYF; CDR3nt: TGTGCCTGGAGTCAGATGGGGGTGGACGAGCAGTACTTC
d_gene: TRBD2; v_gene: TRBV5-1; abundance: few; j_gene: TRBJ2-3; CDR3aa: CASSFRLAGGSNTQYF; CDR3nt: TGCGCCAGCAGCTTTCGACTAGCGGGAGGTTCAAATACGCAGTATTTT
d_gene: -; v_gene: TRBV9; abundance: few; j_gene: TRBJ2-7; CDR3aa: CASSGRGSSYEQYF; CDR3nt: TGTGCCAGCAGCGGGAGAGGTAGTTCCTACGAGCAGTACTTC
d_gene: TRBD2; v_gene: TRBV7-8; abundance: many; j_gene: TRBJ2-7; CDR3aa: CASSLGTSGSLEQYF; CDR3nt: TGTGCCAGCAGCTTAGGGACTAGCGGGAGTCTCGAGCAGTACTTC
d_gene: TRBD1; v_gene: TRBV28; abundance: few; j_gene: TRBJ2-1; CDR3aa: CASSTRTGVTYNEQFF; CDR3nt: TGTGCCAGCAGTACCCGGACAGGGGTGACCTACAATGAGCAGTTCTTC
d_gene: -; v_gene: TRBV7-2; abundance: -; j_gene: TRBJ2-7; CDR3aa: CASSSAGGSAYEQYF; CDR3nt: TGTGCCAGCAGCTCCGCCGGCGGGTCGGCCTACGAGCAGTACTTC